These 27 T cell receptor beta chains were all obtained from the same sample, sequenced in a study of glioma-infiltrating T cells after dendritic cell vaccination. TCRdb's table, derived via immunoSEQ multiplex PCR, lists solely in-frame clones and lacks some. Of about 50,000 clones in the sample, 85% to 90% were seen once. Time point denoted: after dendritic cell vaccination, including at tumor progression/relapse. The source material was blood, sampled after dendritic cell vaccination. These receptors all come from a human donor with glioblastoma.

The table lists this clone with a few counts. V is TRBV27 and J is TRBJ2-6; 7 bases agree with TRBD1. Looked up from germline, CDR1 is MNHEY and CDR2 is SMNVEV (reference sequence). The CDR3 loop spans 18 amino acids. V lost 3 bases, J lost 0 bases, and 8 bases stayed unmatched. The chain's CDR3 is CASSLKGTVISGANVLTF. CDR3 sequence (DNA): TGTGCCAGCAGTTTGAAAGGGACAGTGATCTCTGGGGCCAACGTCCTGACTTTC.

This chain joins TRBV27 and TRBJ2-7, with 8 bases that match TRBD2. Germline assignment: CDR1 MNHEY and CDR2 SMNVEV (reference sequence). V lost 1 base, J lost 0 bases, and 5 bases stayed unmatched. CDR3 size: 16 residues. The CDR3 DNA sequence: TGTGCCAGCAGTTTATTTGGGGGACTAGACTCCTACGAGCAGTACTTC. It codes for CASSLFGGLDSYEQYF.

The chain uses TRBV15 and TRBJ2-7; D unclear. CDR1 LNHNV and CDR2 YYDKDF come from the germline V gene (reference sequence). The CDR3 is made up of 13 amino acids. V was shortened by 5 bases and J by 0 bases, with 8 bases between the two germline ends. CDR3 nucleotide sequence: TGTGCCACCAGCTCATCATCCTCCTACGAGCAGTACTTC. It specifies CATSSSSSYEQYF.

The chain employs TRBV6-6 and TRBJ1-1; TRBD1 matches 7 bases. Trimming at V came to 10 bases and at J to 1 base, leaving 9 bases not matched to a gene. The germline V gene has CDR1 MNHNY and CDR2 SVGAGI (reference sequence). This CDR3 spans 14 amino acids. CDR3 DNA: TGTGCCACCGGGACAGCCCTACCGAACACTGAAGCTTTCTTT. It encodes CATGTALPNTEAFF.

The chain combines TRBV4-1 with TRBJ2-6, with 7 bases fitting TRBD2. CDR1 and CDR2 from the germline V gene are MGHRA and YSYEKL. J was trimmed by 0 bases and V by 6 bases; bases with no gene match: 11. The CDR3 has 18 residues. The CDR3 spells CASRHLLGGISGANVLTF. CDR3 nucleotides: TGCGCCAGCAGACACCTACTGGGGGGGATCTCTGGGGCCAACGTCCTGACTTTC.

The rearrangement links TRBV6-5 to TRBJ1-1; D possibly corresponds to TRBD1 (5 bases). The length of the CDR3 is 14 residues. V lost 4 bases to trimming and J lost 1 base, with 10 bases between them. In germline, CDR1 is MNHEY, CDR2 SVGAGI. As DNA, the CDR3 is TGTGCCAGCAGTTCTGGGGGGGGGAACACTGAAGCTTTCTTT. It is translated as CASSSGGGNTEAFF.

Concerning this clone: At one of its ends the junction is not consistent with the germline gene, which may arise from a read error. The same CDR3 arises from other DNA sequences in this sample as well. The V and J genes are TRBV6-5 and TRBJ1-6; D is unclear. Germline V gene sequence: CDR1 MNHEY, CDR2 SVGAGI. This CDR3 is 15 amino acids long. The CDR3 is CASSYFTDYNSPLHF. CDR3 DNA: TGTGCCAGCAGTTACTTTACAGATTATAATTCCCCCCTCCACTTT.

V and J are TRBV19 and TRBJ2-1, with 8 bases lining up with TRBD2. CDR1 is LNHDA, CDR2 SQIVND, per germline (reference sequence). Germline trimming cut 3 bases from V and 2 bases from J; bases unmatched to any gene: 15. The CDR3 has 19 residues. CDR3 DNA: TGTGCCAGTAGTATCTTCCGAGACAGCGGGGGTGCCCCCTACAATGAGCAGTTCTTC. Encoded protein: CASSIFRDSGGAPYNEQFF.

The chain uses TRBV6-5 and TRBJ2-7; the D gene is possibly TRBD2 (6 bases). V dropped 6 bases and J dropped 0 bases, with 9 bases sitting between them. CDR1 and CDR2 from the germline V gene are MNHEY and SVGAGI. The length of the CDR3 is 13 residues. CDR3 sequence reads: CASSPGGSYEQYF. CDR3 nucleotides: TGTGCCAGCAGCCCCGGGGGCTCCTACGAGCAGTACTTC.

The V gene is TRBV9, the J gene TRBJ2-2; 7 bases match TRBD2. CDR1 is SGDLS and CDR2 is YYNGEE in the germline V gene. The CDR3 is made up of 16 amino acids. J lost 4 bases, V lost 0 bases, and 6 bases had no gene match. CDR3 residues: CASSVGTGGSTGELFF. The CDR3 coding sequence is TGTGCCAGCAGCGTAGGAACGGGGGGAAGCACCGGGGAGCTGTTTTTT.

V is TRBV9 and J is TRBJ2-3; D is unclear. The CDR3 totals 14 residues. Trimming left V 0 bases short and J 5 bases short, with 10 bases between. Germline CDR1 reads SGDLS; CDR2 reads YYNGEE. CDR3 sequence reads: CASSVAPSEDTQYF. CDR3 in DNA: TGTGCCAGCAGCGTAGCGCCCAGCGAAGATACGCAGTATTTT.

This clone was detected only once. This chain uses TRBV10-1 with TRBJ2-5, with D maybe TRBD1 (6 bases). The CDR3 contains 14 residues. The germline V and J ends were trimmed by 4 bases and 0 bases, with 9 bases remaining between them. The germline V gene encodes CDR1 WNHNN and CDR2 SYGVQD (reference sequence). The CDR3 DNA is TGCGCCAGCAGTGTAGGGGGTGACCAAGAGACCCAGTACTTC. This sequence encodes CASSVGGDQETQYF.

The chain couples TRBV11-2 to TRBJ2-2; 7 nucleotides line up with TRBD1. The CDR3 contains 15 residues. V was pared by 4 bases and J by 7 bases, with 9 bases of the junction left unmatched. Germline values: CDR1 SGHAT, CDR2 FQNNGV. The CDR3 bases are TGTGCCAGCAGCTCTACGACAGGGTCGGGCGGGGAGCTGTTTTTT. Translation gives CASSSTTGSGGELFF.

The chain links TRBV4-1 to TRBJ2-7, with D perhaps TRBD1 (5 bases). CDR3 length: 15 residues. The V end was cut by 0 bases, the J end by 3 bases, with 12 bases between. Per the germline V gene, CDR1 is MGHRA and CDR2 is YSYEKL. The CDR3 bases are TGCGCCAGCAGCCAAGAAAGATCCAGGGTCTACGAGCAGTACTTC. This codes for CASSQERSRVYEQYF.

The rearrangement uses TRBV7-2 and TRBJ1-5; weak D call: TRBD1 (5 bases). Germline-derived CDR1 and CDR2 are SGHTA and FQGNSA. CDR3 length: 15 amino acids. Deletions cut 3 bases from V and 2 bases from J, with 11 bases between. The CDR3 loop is CASSFSGGGNQPQHF. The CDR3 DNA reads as TGTGCCAGCAGCTTCTCGGGGGGAGGCAATCAGCCCCAGCATTTT. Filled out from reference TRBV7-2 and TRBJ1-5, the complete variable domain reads GAGVSQSPSNKVTEKGKDVELRCDPISGHTALYWYRQSLGQGLEFLIYFQGNSAPDKSGLPSDRFSAERTGGSVSTLTIQRTQQEDSAVYLCASSFSGGGNQPQHFGDGTRLSIL.

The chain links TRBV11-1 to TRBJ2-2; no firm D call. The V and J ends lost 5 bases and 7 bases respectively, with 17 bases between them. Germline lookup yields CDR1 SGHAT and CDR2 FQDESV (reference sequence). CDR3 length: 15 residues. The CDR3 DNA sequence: TGTGCCAGCAGCCTCCCCTCTAGGTTCAGCGGGGAGCTGTTTTTT. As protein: CASSLPSRFSGELFF.

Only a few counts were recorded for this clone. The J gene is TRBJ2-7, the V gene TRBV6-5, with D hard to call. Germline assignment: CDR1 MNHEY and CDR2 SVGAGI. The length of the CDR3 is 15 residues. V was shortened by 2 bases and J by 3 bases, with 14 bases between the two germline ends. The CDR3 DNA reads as TGTGCCAGCAGTTACAGTGGCGGCGGTAGCTACGAGCAGTACTTC. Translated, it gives CASSYSGGGSYEQYF.

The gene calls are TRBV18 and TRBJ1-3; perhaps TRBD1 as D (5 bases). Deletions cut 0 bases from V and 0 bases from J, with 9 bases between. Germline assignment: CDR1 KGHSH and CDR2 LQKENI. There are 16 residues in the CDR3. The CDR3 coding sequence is TGTGCCAGCTCACCACCCACAGGTCTCTCTGGAAACACCATATATTTT. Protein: CASSPPTGLSGNTIYF.

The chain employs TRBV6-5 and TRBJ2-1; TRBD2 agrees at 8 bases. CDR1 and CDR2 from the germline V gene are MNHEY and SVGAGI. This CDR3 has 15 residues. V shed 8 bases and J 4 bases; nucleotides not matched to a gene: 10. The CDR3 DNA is TGTGCCAGCGGGTTGAGCGGGGGACCTTACAATGAGCAGTTCTTC. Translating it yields CASGLSGGPYNEQFF.

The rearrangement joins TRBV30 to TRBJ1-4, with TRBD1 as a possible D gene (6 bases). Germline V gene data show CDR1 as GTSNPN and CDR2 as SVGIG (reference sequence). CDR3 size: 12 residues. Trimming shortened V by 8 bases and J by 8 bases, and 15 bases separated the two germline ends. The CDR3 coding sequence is TGTGCCACCGAGGGGGTCGGAGAAAAACTGTTTTTT. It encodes CATEGVGEKLFF.

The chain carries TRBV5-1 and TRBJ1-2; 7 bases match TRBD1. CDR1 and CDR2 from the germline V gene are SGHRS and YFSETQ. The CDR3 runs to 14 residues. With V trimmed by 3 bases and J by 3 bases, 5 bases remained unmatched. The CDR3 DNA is TGCGCCAGCAGCTCTACGGGACAGTACTATGGCTACACCTTC. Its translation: CASSSTGQYYGYTF.

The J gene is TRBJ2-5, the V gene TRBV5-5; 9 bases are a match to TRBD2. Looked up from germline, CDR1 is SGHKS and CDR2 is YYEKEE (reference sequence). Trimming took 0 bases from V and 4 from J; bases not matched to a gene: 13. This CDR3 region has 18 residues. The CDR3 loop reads CASSLGGSGGGAGETQYF. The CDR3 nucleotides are TGTGCCAGCAGCTTGGGGGGTTCTGGCGGGGGGGCAGGAGAGACCCAGTACTTC.

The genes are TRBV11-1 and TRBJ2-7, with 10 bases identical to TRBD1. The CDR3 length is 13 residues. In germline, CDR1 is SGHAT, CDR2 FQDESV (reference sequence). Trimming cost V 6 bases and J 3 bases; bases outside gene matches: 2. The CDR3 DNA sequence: TGTGCCAGCAGTCGGGACAGGGGCTACGAGCAGTACTTC. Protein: CASSRDRGYEQYF.

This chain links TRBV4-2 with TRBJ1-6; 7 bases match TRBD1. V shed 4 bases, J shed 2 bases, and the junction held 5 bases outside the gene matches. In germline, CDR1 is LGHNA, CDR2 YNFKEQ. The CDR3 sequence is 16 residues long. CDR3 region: CASSRTGGAYNSPLHF. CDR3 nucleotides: TGTGCCAGCAGCCGGACAGGTGGGGCCTATAATTCACCCCTCCACTTT.

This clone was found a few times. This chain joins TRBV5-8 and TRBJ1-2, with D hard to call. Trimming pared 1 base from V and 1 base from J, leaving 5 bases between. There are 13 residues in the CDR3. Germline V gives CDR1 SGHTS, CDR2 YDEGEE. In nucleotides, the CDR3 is TGTGCCAGCAGCTTGCGGGTTAACTATGGCTACACCTTC. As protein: CASSLRVNYGYTF. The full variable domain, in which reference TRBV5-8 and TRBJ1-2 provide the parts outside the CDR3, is EAGVTQSPTHLIKTRGQQATLRCSPISGHTSVYWYQQALGLGLQFLLWYDEGEERNRGNFPPRFSGRQFPNYSSELNVNALELEDSALYLCASSLRVNYGYTFGSGTRLTVV.

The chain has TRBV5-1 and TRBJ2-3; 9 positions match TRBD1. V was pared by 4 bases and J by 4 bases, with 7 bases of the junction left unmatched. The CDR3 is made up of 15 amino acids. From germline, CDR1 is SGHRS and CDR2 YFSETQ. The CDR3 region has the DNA TGCGCCAGCAGCACCGGGACAGGGATGTCAGATACGCAGTATTTT. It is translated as CASSTGTGMSDTQYF.

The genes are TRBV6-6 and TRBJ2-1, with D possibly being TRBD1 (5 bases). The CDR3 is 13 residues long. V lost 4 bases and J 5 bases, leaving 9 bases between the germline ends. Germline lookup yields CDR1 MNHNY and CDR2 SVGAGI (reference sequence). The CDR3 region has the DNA TGTGCCAGCAGTTGGAGCAGGGACAATGAGCAGTTCTTC. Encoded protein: CASSWSRDNEQFF.